The 20 T cell receptor beta chains reported below all come from one sample, sequenced in a study of blood T cell repertoires in COVID-19. Some clones are missing from TCRdb's copy, which holds only in-frame ones; the method was immunoSEQ multiplex PCR. The profile shows approximately 360,000 clones, 70% to 90% of them singletons. The sample was peripheral blood. The receptors derive from a man aged 35-49 years with acute or convalescent COVID-19.

This clone has a handful of counts. The chain combines TRBV19 with TRBJ1-1; perhaps TRBD1 as D (6 bases). The V end was cut by 6 bases, the J end by 2 bases, with 16 bases between. From germline, CDR1 is LNHDA and CDR2 SQIVND (reference sequence). CDR3 length equals 15 residues. The CDR3 sequence: CASRRDRTVNTEAFF. DNA for the CDR3: TGTGCCAGTAGGAGAGATAGGACAGTTAACACTGAAGCTTTCTTT.

As regards this clone: This same CDR3 is encoded by further DNA sequences in the sample. This chain links TRBV28 with TRBJ2-4; no clear D gene. Germline lookup yields CDR1 MDHEN and CDR2 SYDVKM. The CDR3 is 13 amino acids. V dropped 3 bases and J dropped 5 bases, with 8 bases sitting between them. This chain's CDR3 is CASSLGAQNIQYF. In nucleotides, the CDR3 is TGTGCCAGCAGTTTGGGCGCCCAAAACATTCAGTACTTC. The complete variable domain, with remaining parts taken from reference TRBV28 and TRBJ2-4, reads DVKVTQSSRYLVKRTGEKVFLECVQDMDHENMFWYRQDPGLGLRLIYFSYDVKMKEKGDIPEGYSVSREKKERFSLILESASTNQTSMYLCASSLGAQNIQYFGAGTRLSVL.

The chain joins TRBV11-1 to TRBJ2-5, with 9 bases fitting TRBD1. Germline V CDR1 and CDR2: SGHAT, FQDESV (reference sequence). There are 15 residues in the CDR3. The V gene end was trimmed by 4 bases and the J gene end by 2 bases; junction bases not matched to a gene: 5. CDR3 region: CASSSRTGAQETQYF. CDR3 DNA: TGTGCCAGCAGCTCCCGGACAGGGGCGCAAGAGACCCAGTACTTC. Combining the CDR3 with reference TRBV11-1 and TRBJ2-5 gives the whole variable domain EAEVAQSPRYKITEKSQAVAFWCDPISGHATLYWYRQILGQGPELLVQFQDESVVDDSQLPKDRFSAERLKGVDSTLKIQPAELGDSAMYLCASSSRTGAQETQYFGPGTRLLVL.

The gene calls are TRBV18 and TRBJ1-2; tentative D call: TRBD1 (6 bases). The V end lost 0 bases, the J end lost 1 base, and 18 bases lay between the germline ends. CDR3 length: 18 amino acids. The V gene's germline CDR1 is KGHSH and CDR2 LQKENI. CDR3 amino acids: CASSPPTGQEGINYGYTF. The CDR3 DNA is TGTGCCAGCTCACCACCGACGGGACAAGAGGGGATTAACTATGGCTACACCTTC.

V and J are TRBV19 and TRBJ2-7; the D gene is possibly TRBD1 (6 bases). CDR1 is LNHDA, CDR2 SQIVND, per germline (reference sequence). The CDR3 totals 14 residues. V was shortened by 5 bases and J by 3 bases, with 14 bases between the two germline ends. The CDR3 nucleotides read TGTGCCAGTAGTCGGCAGGGGACCAACTACGAGCAGTACTTC. Amino acids: CASSRQGTNYEQYF.

The rearrangement uses TRBV12-3 or TRBV12-4 and TRBJ2-1; 7 bases agree with TRBD1. There are 13 residues in the CDR3. Losses at the gene ends were 5 bases for V and 6 bases for J; bases not matched to a gene: 4. In DNA form, the CDR3 reads TGTGCCAGCAGTCTGGGGACAGTCAATGAGCAGTTCTTC. Protein sequence: CASSLGTVNEQFF.

Points on this clone: The same CDR3 can be traced to other DNA sequences in this sample. The rearrangement links TRBV7-3 to TRBJ2-2; possibly TRBD1 for D (5 bases). The CDR3 consists of 13 residues. Germline V gene sequence: CDR1 SGHTA, CDR2 FQGTGA. Between the trimmed V and J ends, which lost 6 bases and 1 base, there was a span of 6 bases. CDR3 nucleotides: TGTGCCAGCAGAGGACAGAACACCGGGGAGCTGTTTTTT. Its protein product is CASRGQNTGELFF.

The V call is TRBV7-9, the J call TRBJ2-3; D gene unclear. Trimming removed 5 bases from V and 4 bases from J, with 16 bases in between. The CDR3 consists of 15 residues. Germline values: CDR1 SEHNR, CDR2 FQNEAQ (reference sequence). CDR3 DNA sequence: TGTGCCAGCAGCCCCCCTGCTTGGCAGGCAGATACGCAGTATTTT. Translating gives CASSPPAWQADTQYF.

V usage is TRBV15 and J usage is TRBJ1-3; D not certain. The CDR3 runs 18 residues. The V gene lost 1 base and the J gene lost 0 bases, with 16 bases spanning the gap. Germline CDR1 LNHNV, CDR2 YYDKDF (reference sequence). In nucleotides, the CDR3 is TGTGCCACCAGCAGAGGAACGTCGAGAGGGAGCTCTGGAAACACCATATATTTT. Translated: CATSRGTSRGSSGNTIYF.

The chain carries TRBV29-1 and TRBJ2-2, with TRBD1 as a possible D gene (5 bases). The CDR3 covers 14 residues. V was trimmed by 0 bases and J by 4 bases, leaving 9 bases between them. Germline values: CDR1 SQVTM, CDR2 ANQGSEA. The CDR3 spells CSVEDRVATGELFF. In DNA, the CDR3 is TGCAGCGTTGAAGACAGGGTTGCCACCGGGGAGCTGTTTTTT.

This clone was counted a single time. The chain combines TRBV27 with TRBJ2-1, with unresolved D. Deletions cut 2 bases from V and 3 bases from J, with 5 bases between. This CDR3 region has 13 residues. CDR1 and CDR2 (germline): MNHEY, SMNVEV (reference sequence). CDR3 sequence: CASSLGRYNEQFF. For the CDR3, the DNA is TGTGCCAGCAGTTTAGGGCGCTACAATGAGCAGTTCTTC.

The chain combines TRBV28 with TRBJ1-2; D may be TRBD1 (6 bases). The germline V gene has CDR1 MDHEN and CDR2 SYDVKM. This CDR3 comprises 16 residues. V lost 4 bases and J lost 0, with 15 bases in between. The CDR3 region has the DNA TGTGCCAGCAGTTCCCCGGCAGGGGTCTCTAACTATGGCTACACCTTC. It encodes CASSSPAGVSNYGYTF.

CDR3: CASTRLGQGIRPYGYTF. The CDR3 coding sequence is TGTGCCAGTACTAGGTTGGGACAGGGGATACGCCCATATGGCTACACCTTC. The rearrangement joins TRBV19 to TRBJ1-2; TRBD1 agrees at 10 bases. The length of the CDR3 is 17 residues. The V gene's germline CDR1 is LNHDA and CDR2 SQIVND (reference sequence). With V trimmed by 7 bases and J by 5 bases, 16 bases remained unmatched.

The genes are TRBV28 and TRBJ2-3, with D unresolved. The CDR3 spans 14 residues. In germline, CDR1 is MDHEN, CDR2 SYDVKM. Trimming took off 0 bases at V and 4 bases at J, with 8 bases between the two ends. As DNA, the CDR3 is TGTGCCAGCAGTTTATGGGGCCGCGCAGATACGCAGTATTTT. This codes for CASSLWGRADTQYF.

The V gene is TRBV27, the J gene TRBJ1-5; no clear D. The germline V gene encodes CDR1 MNHEY and CDR2 SMNVEV (reference sequence). Trimming removed 6 bases from V and 5 bases from J, with 17 bases in between. The CDR3 spans 15 residues. CDR3 in DNA: TGTGCCAGCAGGTCGGGAGGATGGGGTGATCAGCCCCAGCATTTT. As protein: CASRSGGWGDQPQHF.

The CDR3 reads CASNLGGGAKNIQYF. DNA for the CDR3: TGTGCCAGTAACCTTGGGGGGGGAGCCAAAAACATTCAGTACTTC. The J gene is TRBJ2-4, the V gene TRBV19; 7 bases map to TRBD2. The germline V gene encodes CDR1 LNHDA and CDR2 SQIVND (reference sequence). The CDR3 consists of 15 residues. The V segment lost 7 bases and the J segment 0 bases; nucleotides outside the gene matches: 6.

The chain uses TRBV7-3 and TRBJ2-1, with D maybe TRBD2 (5 bases). The length of the CDR3 is 15 residues. Deletions cut 1 base from V and 6 bases from J, with 13 bases between. Germline assignment: CDR1 SGHTA and CDR2 FQGTGA. This CDR3 is CASSLNLAPGNEQFF. The CDR3, as DNA: TGTGCCAGCAGCTTAAATCTAGCCCCCGGCAATGAGCAGTTCTTC.

In DNA, the CDR3 is TGTGCCAGCAGTCCCCCCCGGGGGGGTGGCGCCTACAATGAGCAGTTCTTC. Amino acid sequence: CASSPPRGGGAYNEQFF. The rearrangement uses TRBV7-9 and TRBJ2-1; TRBD2 matches at 8 bases. Germline CDR1 reads SEHNR; CDR2 reads FQNEAQ (reference sequence). Germline trimming cut 6 bases from V and 2 bases from J; bases unmatched to any gene: 12. The CDR3 sequence is 17 residues long.

This sequence joins TRBV25-1 and TRBJ1-1; no clear D gene. The CDR3 sequence is 13 residues long. Germline V gene lookup returns CDR1 MGHDK and CDR2 SYGVNS. Trimming left V 3 bases short and J 3 bases short, with 8 bases between. CDR3 residues: CASSEGPYTEAFF. The CDR3 bases are TGTGCCAGCAGTGAGGGCCCCTACACTGAAGCTTTCTTT.

The chain employs TRBV6-1 and TRBJ2-7; 8 nucleotides agree with TRBD1. This CDR3 contains 18 residues. The trim removed 2 bases at V and 3 bases at J, leaving 15 bases unmatched. The germline gives CDR1 MNHNS, CDR2 SASEGT. The CDR3 DNA reads TGTGCCAGCAGTGAAATCGCCTCGACGTGGACAGGGTACTACGAGCAGTACTTC. It translates to CASSEIASTWTGYYEQYF.